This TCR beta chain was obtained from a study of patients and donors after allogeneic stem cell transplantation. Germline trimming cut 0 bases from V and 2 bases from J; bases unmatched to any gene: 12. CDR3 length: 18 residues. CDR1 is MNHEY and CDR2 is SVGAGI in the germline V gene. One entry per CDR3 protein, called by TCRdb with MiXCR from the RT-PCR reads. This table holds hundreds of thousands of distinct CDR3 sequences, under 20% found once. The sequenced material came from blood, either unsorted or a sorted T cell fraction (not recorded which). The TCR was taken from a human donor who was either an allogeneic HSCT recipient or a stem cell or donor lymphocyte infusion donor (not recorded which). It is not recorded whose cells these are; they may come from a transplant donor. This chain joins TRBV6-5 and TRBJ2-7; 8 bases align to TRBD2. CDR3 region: CASSYSFLGLVDTYEQYF. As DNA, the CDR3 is TGTGCCAGCAGTTACTCGTTCTTGGGACTAGTTGATACCTACGAGCAGTACTTC.